The rows below give T cell receptor beta chains drawn from one sample of a study of CD8+CD57+ T cells in acquired aplastic anemia. TCRdb ran MiXCR on the reads and lists one entry per CDR3 protein. The sample shows 120,000 or so distinct CDR3 sequences, under 60% of them seen only once. The sequencing input was sorted CD4+, CD8+, or CD8+CD57+ T cells (not recorded which) from PBMCs. Receptor source: a human donor with aplastic anemia. Each CDR3 is given with its conserved first and last residue. Each record gives: CDR3 protein, CDR3 DNA, D gene, V gene, CDR3 length, J gene, clone size. A D gene is named only where the DNA matches it firmly. The size entry is marked missing in some rows and otherwise reads once, few, many or a size class.

CDR3 protein: CASSLRGGGAVYGYTF
CDR3 DNA: TGTGCCAGCAGCTTACGGGGCGGGGGCGCGGTCTATGGCTACACCTTC
D gene: .
V gene: TRBV5-4
CDR3 length: 16
J gene: TRBJ1-2
clone size: few

CDR3 protein: CASSTGGGVHEKLFF
CDR3 DNA: TGTGCCAGTAGTACCGGCGGGGGGGTCCATGAAAAACTGTTTTTT
D gene: .
V gene: TRBV19
CDR3 length: 15
J gene: TRBJ1-4
clone size: few

CDR3 protein: CASRGTGRYEQYF
CDR3 DNA: TGCGCCAGCAGAGGGACAGGACGCTACGAGCAGTACTTC
D gene: TRBD1
V gene: TRBV5-1
CDR3 length: 13
J gene: TRBJ2-7
clone size: many

CDR3 protein: CSAQRAPSSYEQYF
CDR3 DNA: TGCAGTGCTCAACGAGCGCCTAGCTCCTACGAGCAGTACTTC
D gene: .
V gene: TRBV20-1
CDR3 length: 14
J gene: TRBJ2-7
clone size: many

CDR3 protein: CSVAEATQYF
CDR3 DNA: TGCAGTGTTGCCGAGGCGACCCAGTACTTC
D gene: .
V gene: TRBV20-1
CDR3 length: 10
J gene: TRBJ2-5
clone size: .

CDR3 protein: CATSVERGSEQYF
CDR3 DNA: TGTGCCACCAGCGTCGAAAGGGGGTCTGAGCAGTACTTC
D gene: .
V gene: TRBV15
CDR3 length: 13
J gene: TRBJ2-5
clone size: .

CDR3 protein: CASSGTAGETYEQYF
CDR3 DNA: TGTGCCAGCAGTGGAACAGCGGGGGAAACCTACGAGCAGTACTTC
D gene: TRBD2
V gene: TRBV12-3/TRBV12-4
CDR3 length: 15
J gene: TRBJ2-7
clone size: many

CDR3 protein: CASSLMDRGSNEQYF
CDR3 DNA: TGTGCCAGCAGTTTGATGGACAGGGGGTCGAACGAGCAGTACTTC
D gene: TRBD1
V gene: TRBV28
CDR3 length: 15
J gene: TRBJ2-7
clone size: few

CDR3 protein: CASSLGGVGVYEQYF
CDR3 DNA: TGCGCCAGCAGCTTGGGAGGGGTAGGAGTCTACGAGCAGTACTTC
D gene: .
V gene: TRBV5-1
CDR3 length: 15
J gene: TRBJ2-7
clone size: once

CDR3 protein: CASTPGLAPETQYF
CDR3 DNA: TGTGCCAGCACCCCGGGACTAGCCCCAGAGACCCAGTACTTC
D gene: TRBD2
V gene: TRBV2
CDR3 length: 14
J gene: TRBJ2-5
clone size: few

CDR3 protein: CASPPLGNYGYTF
CDR3 DNA: TGTGCCAGCCCCCCCCTGGGGAACTATGGCTACACCTTC
D gene: .
V gene: TRBV2
CDR3 length: 13
J gene: TRBJ1-2
clone size: .

CDR3 protein: CATKDRQNTEAFF
CDR3 DNA: TGTGCCACCAAGGACAGGCAGAACACTGAAGCTTTCTTT
D gene: TRBD1
V gene: TRBV24-1
CDR3 length: 13
J gene: TRBJ1-1
clone size: .

CDR3 protein: CAISERQITYNEQYF
CDR3 DNA: TGTGCCATCAGTGAACGGCAGATAACTTACAATGAGCAGTATTTT
D gene: .
V gene: TRBV10-3
CDR3 length: 15
J gene: TRBJ2-3
clone size: .

CDR3 protein: CASSINRDYGYTF
CDR3 DNA: TGTGCCAGTAGTATTAACAGAGACTATGGCTACACCTTC
D gene: .
V gene: TRBV19
CDR3 length: 13
J gene: TRBJ1-2
clone size: .